This entry concerns a single TCR beta chain. Its antigen remains unknown. There are 12 residues in the CDR3. V lost 2 bases and J lost 4, with 6 bases in between. Per germline, CDR1 SGHKS and CDR2 YYEKEE (reference sequence). Each donor's status was that of a healthy bone marrow donor. The source of the sample is a study of cytomegalovirus exposure and HLA in healthy donors. Turning to the study itself: Early released data comprised around 85 million unique TCRs from HLA-typed donors.

The PCR made use of 60 Vbeta and 13 Jbeta primers. The method was immunoSEQ multiplex PCR; TCRdb's version includes in-frame clones alone and lacks a portion of them. The data show about 150,000 clones, with roughly 80% seen just once and under 3% held by the top ten. Study outcomes and limitations: Sequencing likely produced, as an artifact, a cluster of highly shared sequence variants. Later genetic work tied a missense DCLRE1C variant to beta-chain V and J trimming.

This chain links TRBV5-5 with TRBJ1-1; D not resolved. The specimen was PBMCs. The TCR sequence derives from a young woman in good health and CMV-seronegative. CDR3 region: CASSFGVTEAFF. The DNA of the CDR3 is TGTGCCAGCAGCTTCGGGGTCACTGAAGCTTTCTTT.